The 5 T cell receptor beta chains presented below share a single source sample, sequenced in a study of HIV-infected children after antiretroviral therapy interruption. A 3' RACE protocol on RNA, with unique molecular identifiers, produced the TCR library. One entry per CDR3 protein results from TCRdb running MiXCR on the 3' RACE reads. The repertoire holds 90,000 or so distinct CDR3 sequences, with under 8% as singletons. Treatment meaning: PENTA 11 planned treatment interruption arm or continuous ART arm. This sample comprised CD45RA+ CD4+ T cells from PBMCs, pooled from several time points, obtained from a donor given antiretroviral therapy, either interrupted or continuous. Subset meaning: naive CD4+ CD45RA+ CD45RO- T cells. The source of these receptors is a pool of human donors with HIV.

This clonotype was seen at least ten times. V usage is TRBV11-3 and J usage is TRBJ2-1, with D maybe TRBD2 (6 bases). There are 15 residues in the CDR3. The V and J ends lost 3 bases and 7 bases respectively, with 16 bases between them. The V gene's germline CDR1 is SGHNT and CDR2 YENEEA. The CDR3 coding sequence is TGTGCCAGCAGCTTGATTCTGAGCGGGTCAAATGAGCAGTTCTTC. Its translation is CASSLILSGSNEQFF.

This clonotype was counted many times. CDR3 bases: TGCGCCAGCAGCTTGGTCCCAGTGAACACTGAAGCTTTCTTT. It encodes CASSLVPVNTEAFF. This chain links TRBV5-1 with TRBJ1-1; D is undetermined. Between the trimmed V and J ends, which lost 0 bases and 0 bases, there was a span of 6 bases. Germline V gene sequence: CDR1 SGHRS, CDR2 YFSETQ. This CDR3 region has 14 residues.

The rearrangement uses TRBV28 and TRBJ2-3; D may be TRBD2 (6 bases). Trimming took 6 bases from V and 8 from J, leaving 15 bases between them. From germline, CDR1 is MDHEN and CDR2 SYDVKM. The CDR3 extends over 13 amino acids. The CDR3 DNA sequence: TGTGCCAGCAGCCGGAGGGCCCCCGGTACGCAGTATTTT. Translating it yields CASSRRAPGTQYF.

Only a few counts were recorded for this clonotype. The chain is built from TRBV5-1 and TRBJ2-5; D possibly corresponds to TRBD1 (6 bases). This CDR3 is built from 16 residues. The V end was cut by 0 bases, the J end by 4 bases, with 16 bases between. Germline CDR1 SGHRS, CDR2 YFSETQ. CDR3 in DNA: TGCGCCAGCAGCTTGGCCTCAGGGGCGAGGTCAGAGACCCAGTACTTC. Amino acid sequence: CASSLASGARSETQYF.

The sample holds many counts of this clonotype. This chain uses TRBV6-6 with TRBJ2-5, with a tentative D call TRBD1 (5 bases). The CDR3 runs to 13 residues. The germline V gene encodes CDR1 MNHNY and CDR2 SVGAGI (reference sequence). The ends were cut back, 7 bases at V and 5 bases at J, with 14 bases in the middle. CDR3 sequence reads: CASKQGSVETQYF. The CDR3 DNA is TGTGCCAGCAAGCAGGGAAGCGTGGAGACCCAGTACTTC.